This T cell receptor (beta chain) was sequenced in a study of cytomegalovirus exposure and HLA in healthy donors. PCR amplification relied on 60 Vbeta primers (plus 13 Jbeta primers). Methods used by the authors: Per a later analysis, the number of unique TCR beta chains was approximately 73 million, of which 9 million to 14 million were shared. The protocol was immunoSEQ multiplex PCR, while the TCRdb copy is restricted to in-frame clones and leaves out a portion. V, J and clone size are taken as reported in that table, and D and trimming were inferred from the DNA itself. The sample has under 150,000 clones, 65% to 90% seen once. Points on this clone: Its antigen is not known.

The CDR3 totals 14 residues. Germline lookup yields CDR1 LNHDA and CDR2 SQIVND (reference sequence). V shed 7 bases and J 9 bases; nucleotides not matched to a gene: 9. The study's findings and limits: For most TCR beta V segments, an earlier analysis put the productive rate at about 87% or about 30% of the time. Equally common other TCR beta chains were less clonally expanded than HLA-associated ones, a later analysis found.

This chain links TRBV19 with TRBJ2-1; TRBD2 agrees at 10 bases. Sequencing was carried out using PBMCs. This TCR derives from a man aged 50 to 60 in good health and CMV-seronegative. The CDR3 loop is CASKMGLAFPEQFF. DNA for the CDR3: TGTGCCAGTAAAATGGGACTAGCGTTTCCTGAGCAGTTCTTC.